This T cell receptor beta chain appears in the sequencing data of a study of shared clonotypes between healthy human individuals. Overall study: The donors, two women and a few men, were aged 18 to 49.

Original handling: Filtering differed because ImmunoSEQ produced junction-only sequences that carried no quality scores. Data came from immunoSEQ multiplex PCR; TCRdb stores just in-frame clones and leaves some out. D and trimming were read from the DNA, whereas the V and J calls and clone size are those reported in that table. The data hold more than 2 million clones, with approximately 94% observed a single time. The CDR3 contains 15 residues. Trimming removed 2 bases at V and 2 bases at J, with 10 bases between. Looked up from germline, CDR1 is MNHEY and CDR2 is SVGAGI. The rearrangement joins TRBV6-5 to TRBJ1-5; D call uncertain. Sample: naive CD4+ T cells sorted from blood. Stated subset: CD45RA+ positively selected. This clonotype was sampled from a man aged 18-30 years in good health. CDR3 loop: CASSYMDFGNQPQHF. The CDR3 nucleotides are TGTGCCAGCAGTTACATGGATTTCGGCAATCAGCCCCAGCATTTT.